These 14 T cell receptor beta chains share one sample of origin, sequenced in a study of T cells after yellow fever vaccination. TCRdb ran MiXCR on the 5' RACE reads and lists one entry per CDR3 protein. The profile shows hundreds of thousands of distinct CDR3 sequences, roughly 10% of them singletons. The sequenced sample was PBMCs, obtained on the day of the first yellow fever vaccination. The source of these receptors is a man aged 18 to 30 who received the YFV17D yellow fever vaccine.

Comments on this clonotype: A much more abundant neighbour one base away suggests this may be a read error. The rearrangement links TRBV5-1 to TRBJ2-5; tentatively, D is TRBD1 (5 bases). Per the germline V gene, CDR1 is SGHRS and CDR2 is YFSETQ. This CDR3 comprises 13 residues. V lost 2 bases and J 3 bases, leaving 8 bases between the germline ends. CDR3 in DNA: TGCGCCAGCAGCTTTGGGGCGGAAGAGACCCAGTACTTC. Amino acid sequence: CASSFGAEETQYF.

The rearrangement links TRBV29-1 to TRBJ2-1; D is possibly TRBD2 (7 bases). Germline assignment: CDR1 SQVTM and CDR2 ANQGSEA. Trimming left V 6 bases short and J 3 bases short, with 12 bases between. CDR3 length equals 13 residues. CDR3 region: CSVGGAVYNEQFF. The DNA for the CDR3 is TGCAGCGTGGGGGGGGCGGTCTACAATGAGCAGTTCTTC.

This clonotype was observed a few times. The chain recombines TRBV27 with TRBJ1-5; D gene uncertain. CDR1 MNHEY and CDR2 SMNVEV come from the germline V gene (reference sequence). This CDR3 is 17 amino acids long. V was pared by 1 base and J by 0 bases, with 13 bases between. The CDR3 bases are TGTGCCAGCAGTTTATGCCCTGCGAGTTATAGCAATCAGCCCCAGCATTTT. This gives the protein CASSLCPASYSNQPQHF.

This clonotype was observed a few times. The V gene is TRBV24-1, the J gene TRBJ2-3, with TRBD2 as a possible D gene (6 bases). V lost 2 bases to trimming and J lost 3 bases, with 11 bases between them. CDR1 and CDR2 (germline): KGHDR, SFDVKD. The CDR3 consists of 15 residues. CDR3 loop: CATSDSGTSTDTQYF. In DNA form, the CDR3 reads TGTGCCACCAGTGATTCCGGGACTTCAACAGATACGCAGTATTTT.

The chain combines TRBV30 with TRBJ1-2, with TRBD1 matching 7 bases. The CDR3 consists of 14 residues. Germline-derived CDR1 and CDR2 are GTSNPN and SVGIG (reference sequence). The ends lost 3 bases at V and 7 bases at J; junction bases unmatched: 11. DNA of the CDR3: TGTGCCTGGAGCCCCGACAGGGTTGGTTTTGGCTACACCTTC. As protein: CAWSPDRVGFGYTF.

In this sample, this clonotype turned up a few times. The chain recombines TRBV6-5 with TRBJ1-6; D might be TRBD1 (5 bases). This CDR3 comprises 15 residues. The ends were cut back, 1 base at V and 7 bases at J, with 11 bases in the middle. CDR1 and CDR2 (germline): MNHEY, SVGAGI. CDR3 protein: CASSYWGDQNSPLHF. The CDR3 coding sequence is TGTGCCAGCAGTTACTGGGGCGATCAGAATTCACCCCTCCACTTT.

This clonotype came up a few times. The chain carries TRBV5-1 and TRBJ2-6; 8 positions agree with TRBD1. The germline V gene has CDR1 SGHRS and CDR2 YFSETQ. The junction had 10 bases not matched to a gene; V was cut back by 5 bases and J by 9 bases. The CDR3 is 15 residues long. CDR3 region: CASRPSGGAGNVLTF. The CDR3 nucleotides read TGCGCCAGCAGACCTTCAGGGGGCGCGGGCAACGTCCTGACTTTC. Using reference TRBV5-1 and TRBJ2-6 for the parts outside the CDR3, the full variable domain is KAGVTQTPRYLIKTRGQQVTLSCSPISGHRSVSWYQQTPGQGLQFLFEYFSETQRNKGNFPGRFSGRQFSNSRSEMNVSTLELGDSALYLCASRPSGGAGNVLTFGAGSRLTVL.

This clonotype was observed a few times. Here the CDR3 reads CASSLALAGWETQYF. In DNA, the CDR3 is TGTGCCAGCAGCTTGGCACTAGCGGGGTGGGAGACCCAGTACTTC. This sequence joins TRBV5-6 and TRBJ2-5; 10 nucleotides line up with TRBD2. This CDR3 contains 15 residues. Trimming cost V 0 bases and J 5 bases; bases outside gene matches: 4. Germline values: CDR1 SGHDT, CDR2 YYEEEE.

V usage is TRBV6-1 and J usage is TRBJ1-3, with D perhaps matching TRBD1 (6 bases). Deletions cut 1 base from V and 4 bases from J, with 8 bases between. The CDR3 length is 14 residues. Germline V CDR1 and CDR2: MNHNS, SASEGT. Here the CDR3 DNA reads TGTGCCAGCAGTGAAGACGACAGGGGAAACACCATATATTTT. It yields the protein CASSEDDRGNTIYF.

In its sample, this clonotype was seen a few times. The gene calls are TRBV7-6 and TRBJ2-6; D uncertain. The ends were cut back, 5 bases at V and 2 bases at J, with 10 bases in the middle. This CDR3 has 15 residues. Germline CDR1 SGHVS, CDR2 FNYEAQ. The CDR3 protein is CASSLGEPGANVLTF. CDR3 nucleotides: TGTGCCAGCAGCCTCGGTGAACCTGGGGCCAACGTCCTGACTTTC.

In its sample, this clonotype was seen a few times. CDR3 bases: TGTGCCAGCAGCTTGCGGCGGGGGGGCTTCGACGAGCAGTACTTC. This translates into CASSLRRGGFDEQYF. The V gene is TRBV7-2, the J gene TRBJ2-7, with 9 bases that match TRBD2. The CDR3 is 15 amino acids. The ends lost 3 bases at V and 5 bases at J; junction bases unmatched: 8. From germline, CDR1 is SGHTA and CDR2 FQGNSA.

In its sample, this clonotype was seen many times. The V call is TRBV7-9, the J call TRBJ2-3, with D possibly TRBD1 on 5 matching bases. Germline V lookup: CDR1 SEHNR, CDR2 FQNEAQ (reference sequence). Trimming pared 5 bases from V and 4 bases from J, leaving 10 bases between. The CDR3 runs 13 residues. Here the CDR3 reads CASSIDSSDTQYF. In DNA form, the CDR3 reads TGTGCCAGCAGCATTGACAGCTCAGATACGCAGTATTTT.

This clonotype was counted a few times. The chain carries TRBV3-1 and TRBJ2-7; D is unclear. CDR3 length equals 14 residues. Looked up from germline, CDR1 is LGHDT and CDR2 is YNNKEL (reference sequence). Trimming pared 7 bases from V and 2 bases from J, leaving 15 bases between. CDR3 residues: CASTVTRRPYEQYF. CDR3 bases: TGTGCCAGCACTGTGACTCGGCGGCCCTACGAGCAGTACTTC.

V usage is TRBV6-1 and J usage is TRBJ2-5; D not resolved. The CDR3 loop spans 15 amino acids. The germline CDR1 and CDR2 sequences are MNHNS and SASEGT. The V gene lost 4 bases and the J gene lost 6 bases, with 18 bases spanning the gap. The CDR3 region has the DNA TGTGCCAGCAGTGTATACCCCCAAGGTAGCCAGACCCAGTACTTC. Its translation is CASSVYPQGSQTQYF.